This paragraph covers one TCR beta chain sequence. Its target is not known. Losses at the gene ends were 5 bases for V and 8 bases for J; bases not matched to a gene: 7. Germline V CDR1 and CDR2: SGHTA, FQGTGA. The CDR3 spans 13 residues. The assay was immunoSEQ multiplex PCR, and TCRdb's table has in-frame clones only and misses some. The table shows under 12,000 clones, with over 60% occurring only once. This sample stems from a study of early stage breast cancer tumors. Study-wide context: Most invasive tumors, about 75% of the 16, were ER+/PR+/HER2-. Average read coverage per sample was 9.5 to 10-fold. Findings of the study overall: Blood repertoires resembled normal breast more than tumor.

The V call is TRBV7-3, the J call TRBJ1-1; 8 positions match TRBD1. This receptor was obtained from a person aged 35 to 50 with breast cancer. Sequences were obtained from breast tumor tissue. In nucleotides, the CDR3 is TGTGCCAGCAGCCTCGACAGGGGATCGGAAGCTTTCTTT. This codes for CASSLDRGSEAFF.